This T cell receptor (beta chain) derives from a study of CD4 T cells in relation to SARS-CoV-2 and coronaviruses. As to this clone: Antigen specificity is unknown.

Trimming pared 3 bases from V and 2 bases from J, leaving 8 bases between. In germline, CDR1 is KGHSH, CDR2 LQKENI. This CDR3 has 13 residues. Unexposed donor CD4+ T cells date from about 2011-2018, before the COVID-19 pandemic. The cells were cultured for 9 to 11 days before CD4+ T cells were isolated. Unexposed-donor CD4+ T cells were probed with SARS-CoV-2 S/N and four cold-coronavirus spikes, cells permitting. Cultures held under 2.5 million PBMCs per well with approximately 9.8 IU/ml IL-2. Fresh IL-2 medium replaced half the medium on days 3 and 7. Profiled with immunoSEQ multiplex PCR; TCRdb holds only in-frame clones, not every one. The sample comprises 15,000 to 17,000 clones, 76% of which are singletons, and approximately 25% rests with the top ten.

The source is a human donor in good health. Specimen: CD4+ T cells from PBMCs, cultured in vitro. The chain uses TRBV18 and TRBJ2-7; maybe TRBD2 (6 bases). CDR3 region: CASSPGLTYEQYF. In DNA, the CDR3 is TGTGCCAGCTCACCGGGACTGACCTACGAGCAGTACTTC.